This T cell receptor (beta chain) was recovered during a study of T cells in Graves' hyperthyroidism and ophthalmopathy. The study, taken as a whole, reports: The blood repertoire included most of the expanded thyroid clonotypes above 0.001. Ophthalmopathy cases were set apart from stable hyperthyroidism by a 13 V-J model.

This clonotype showed up many times. What it recognizes is unknown. Exclusions: uncontrolled infection, other autoimmune disease, pregnancy, lactation. Over 9 ml of fresh peripheral blood supplied the PBMCs. TCR beta CDR3 sequences were amplified from RNA transcripts. Carried out on the TCR CDR3, a first-round RT-PCR used the HTBI primer set. TCRdb re-derived calls from the multiplex PCR reads in MiXCR, one entry per CDR3 protein. This sample has hundreds of thousands of distinct CDR3 sequences, with approximately 14% found just once. The CDR3 is 17 residues long. Trimming at V came to 3 bases and at J to 4 bases, leaving 9 bases not matched to a gene.

This receptor was obtained from a woman aged 18 to 35 with Graves' hyperthyroidism. Sequenced material: blood. The rearrangement joins TRBV12-3 or TRBV12-4 to TRBJ2-1; 10 bases match TRBD2. CDR3 nucleotide sequence: TGTGCCAGCAGTTTTTGGCTAGCGGGAGACTTTTACAATGAGCAGTTCTTC. This encodes CASSFWLAGDFYNEQFF.